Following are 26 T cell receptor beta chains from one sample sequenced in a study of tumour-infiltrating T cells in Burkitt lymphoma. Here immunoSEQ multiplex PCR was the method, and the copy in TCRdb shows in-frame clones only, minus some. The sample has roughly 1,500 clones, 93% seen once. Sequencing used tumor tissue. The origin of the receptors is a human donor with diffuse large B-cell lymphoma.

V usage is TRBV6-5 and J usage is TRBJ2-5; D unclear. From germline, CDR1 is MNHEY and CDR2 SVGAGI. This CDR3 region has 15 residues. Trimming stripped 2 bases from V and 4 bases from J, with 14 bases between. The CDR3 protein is CASSYSASLGETQYF. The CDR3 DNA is TGTGCCAGCAGTTACAGCGCAAGCCTAGGAGAGACCCAGTACTTC.

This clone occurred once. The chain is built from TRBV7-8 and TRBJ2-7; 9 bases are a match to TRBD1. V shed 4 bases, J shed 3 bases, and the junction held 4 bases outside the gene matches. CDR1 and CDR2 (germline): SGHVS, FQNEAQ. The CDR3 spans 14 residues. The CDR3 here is CASSYGTGIYEQYF. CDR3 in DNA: TGTGCCAGCAGCTACGGGACAGGGATCTACGAGCAGTACTTC.

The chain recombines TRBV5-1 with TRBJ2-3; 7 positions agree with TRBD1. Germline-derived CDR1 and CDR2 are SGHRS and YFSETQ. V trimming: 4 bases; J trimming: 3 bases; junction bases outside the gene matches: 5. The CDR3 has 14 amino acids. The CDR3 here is CASSPETGTDTQYF. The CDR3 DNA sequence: TGCGCCAGCAGCCCGGAGACAGGGACAGATACGCAGTATTTT.

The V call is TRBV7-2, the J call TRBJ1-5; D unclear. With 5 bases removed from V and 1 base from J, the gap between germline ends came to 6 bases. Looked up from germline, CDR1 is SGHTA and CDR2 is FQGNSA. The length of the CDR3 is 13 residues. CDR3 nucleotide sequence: TGTGCCAGCAGCCCGAGGAGCAATCAGCCCCAGCATTTT. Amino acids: CASSPRSNQPQHF.

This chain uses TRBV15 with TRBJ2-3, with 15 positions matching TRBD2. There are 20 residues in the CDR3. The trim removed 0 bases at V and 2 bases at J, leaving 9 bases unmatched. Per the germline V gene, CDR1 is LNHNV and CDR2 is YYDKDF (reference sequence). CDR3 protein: CATSRDQGLAGGDFTDTQYF. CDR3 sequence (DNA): TGTGCCACCAGCAGAGATCAGGGACTAGCGGGAGGTGATTTCACAGATACGCAGTATTTT.

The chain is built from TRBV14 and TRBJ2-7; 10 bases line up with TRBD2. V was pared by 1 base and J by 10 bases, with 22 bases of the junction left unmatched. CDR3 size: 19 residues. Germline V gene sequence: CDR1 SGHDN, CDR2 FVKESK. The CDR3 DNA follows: TGTGCCAGCAGCCAAGCGCGGGGCCTCGGCATAGCGGGAGGCCGCGAACAGTACTTC. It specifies CASSQARGLGIAGGREQYF.

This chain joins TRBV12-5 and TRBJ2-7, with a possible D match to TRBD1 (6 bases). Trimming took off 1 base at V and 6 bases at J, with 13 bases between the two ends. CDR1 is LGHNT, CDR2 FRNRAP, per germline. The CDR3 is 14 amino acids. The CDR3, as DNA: TGTGCTAGTGGTTTGGACTTCCTAGGGGGCGAGCAGTACTTC. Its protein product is CASGLDFLGGEQYF.

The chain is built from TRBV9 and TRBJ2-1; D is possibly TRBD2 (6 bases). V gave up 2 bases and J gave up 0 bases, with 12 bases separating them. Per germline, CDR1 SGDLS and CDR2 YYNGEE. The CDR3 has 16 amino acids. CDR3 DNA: TGTGCCAGCAGCGTCGGGAGCGACCGCTCCTACAATGAGCAGTTCTTC. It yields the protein CASSVGSDRSYNEQFF.

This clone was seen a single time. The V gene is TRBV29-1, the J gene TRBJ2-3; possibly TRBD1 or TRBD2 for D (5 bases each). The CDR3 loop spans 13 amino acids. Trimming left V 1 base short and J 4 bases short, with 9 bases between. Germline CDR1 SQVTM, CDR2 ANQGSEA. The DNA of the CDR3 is TGCAGCGTTGAAGGGGACGAGGCAGATACGCAGTATTTT. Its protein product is CSVEGDEADTQYF.

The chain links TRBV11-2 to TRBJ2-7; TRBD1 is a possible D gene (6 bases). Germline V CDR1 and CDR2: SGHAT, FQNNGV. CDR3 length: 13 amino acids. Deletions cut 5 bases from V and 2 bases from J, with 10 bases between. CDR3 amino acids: CASSADRPYEQYF. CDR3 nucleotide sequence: TGTGCCAGCAGCGCTGACAGGCCCTACGAGCAGTACTTC.

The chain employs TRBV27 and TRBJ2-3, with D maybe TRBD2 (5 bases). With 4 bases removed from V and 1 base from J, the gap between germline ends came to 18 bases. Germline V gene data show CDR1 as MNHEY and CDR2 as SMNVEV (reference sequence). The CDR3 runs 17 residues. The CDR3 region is CASSYDPSGIGTDTQYF. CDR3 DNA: TGTGCCAGCAGTTATGATCCTTCGGGAATAGGCACAGATACGCAGTATTTT.

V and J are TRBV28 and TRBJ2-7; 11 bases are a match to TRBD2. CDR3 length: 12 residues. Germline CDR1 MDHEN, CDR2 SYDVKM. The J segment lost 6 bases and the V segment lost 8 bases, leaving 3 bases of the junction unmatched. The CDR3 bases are TGTGCCAGCGGGCTAGCGGGAGGCGAGCAGTACTTC. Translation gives CASGLAGGEQYF.

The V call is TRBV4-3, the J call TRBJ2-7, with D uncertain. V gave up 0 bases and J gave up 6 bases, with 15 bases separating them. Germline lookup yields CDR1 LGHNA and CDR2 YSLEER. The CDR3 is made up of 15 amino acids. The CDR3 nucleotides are TGCGCCAGCAGCCAAGATAGTGGGTTAGCTTCCGAGCAGTACTTC. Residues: CASSQDSGLASEQYF.

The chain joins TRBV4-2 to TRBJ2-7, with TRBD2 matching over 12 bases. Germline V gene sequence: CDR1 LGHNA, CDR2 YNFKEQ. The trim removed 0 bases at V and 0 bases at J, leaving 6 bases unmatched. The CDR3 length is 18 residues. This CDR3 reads CASSQDTSGRTDSYEQYF. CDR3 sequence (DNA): TGTGCCAGCAGCCAAGATACTAGCGGGAGGACCGACTCCTACGAGCAGTACTTC.

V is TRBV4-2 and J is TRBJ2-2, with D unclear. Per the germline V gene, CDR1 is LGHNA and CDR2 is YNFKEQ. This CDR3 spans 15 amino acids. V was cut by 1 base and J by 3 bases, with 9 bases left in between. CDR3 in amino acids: CASSQGQSDTGELFF. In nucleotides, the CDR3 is TGTGCCAGCAGCCAAGGGCAGTCCGACACCGGGGAGCTGTTTTTT.

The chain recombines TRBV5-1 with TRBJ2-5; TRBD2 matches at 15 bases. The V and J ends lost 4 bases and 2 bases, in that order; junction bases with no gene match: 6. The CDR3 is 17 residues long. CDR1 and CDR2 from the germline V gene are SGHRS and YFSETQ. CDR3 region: CASSPGTSGGLQETQYF. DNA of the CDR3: TGCGCCAGCAGCCCGGGGACTAGCGGGGGGTTACAAGAGACCCAGTACTTC. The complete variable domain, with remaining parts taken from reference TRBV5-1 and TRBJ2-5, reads KAGVTQTPRYLIKTRGQQVTLSCSPISGHRSVSWYQQTPGQGLQFLFEYFSETQRNKGNFPGRFSGRQFSNSRSEMNVSTLELGDSALYLCASSPGTSGGLQETQYFGPGTRLLVL.

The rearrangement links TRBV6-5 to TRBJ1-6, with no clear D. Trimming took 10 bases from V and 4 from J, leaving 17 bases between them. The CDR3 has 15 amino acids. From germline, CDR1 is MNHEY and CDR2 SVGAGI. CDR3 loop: CATVDKSPYNSPLHF. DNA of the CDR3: TGTGCCACCGTAGACAAATCCCCATATAATTCACCCCTCCACTTT.

CDR3 loop: CASSLRDSYEQYF. The CDR3 nucleotides are TGTGCCAGCAGTCTTCGGGACAGCTACGAGCAGTACTTC. J is TRBJ2-7 and V is TRBV27; 7 bases line up with TRBD1. The ends lost 5 bases at V and 3 bases at J; junction bases unmatched: 4. Germline V gene sequence: CDR1 MNHEY, CDR2 SMNVEV (reference sequence). CDR3 length: 13 residues.

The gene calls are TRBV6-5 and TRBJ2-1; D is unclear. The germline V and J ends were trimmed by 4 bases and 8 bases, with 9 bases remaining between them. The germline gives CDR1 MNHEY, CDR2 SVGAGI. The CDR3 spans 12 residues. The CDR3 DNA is TGTGCCAGCAGTTCCCTCGGCCATGAGCAGTTCTTC. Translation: CASSSLGHEQFF.

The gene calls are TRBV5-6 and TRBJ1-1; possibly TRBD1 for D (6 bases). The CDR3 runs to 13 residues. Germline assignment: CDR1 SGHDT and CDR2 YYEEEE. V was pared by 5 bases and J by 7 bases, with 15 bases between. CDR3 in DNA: TGTGCCAGCAGGAGAAGGGGGGGGTTTGAAGCTTTCTTT. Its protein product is CASRRRGGFEAFF.

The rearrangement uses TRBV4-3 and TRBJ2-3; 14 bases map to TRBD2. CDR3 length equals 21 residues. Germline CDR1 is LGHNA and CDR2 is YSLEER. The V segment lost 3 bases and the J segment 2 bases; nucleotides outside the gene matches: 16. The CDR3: CASSQTLGLAGGRGSTDTQYF. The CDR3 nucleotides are TGCGCCAGCAGCCAGACTCTTGGACTAGCGGGGGGAAGAGGGTCCACAGATACGCAGTATTTT.

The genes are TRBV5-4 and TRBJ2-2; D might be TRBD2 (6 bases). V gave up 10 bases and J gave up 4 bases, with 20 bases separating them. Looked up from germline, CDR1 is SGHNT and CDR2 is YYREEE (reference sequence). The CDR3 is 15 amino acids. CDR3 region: CAGSGRDAPTGELFF. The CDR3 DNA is TGTGCCGGTAGCGGTAGGGATGCTCCCACCGGGGAGCTGTTTTTT. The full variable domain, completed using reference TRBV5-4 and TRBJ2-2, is ETGVTQSPTHLIKTRGQQVTLRCSSQSGHNTVSWYQQALGQGPQFIFQYYREEENGRGNFPPRFSGLQFPNYSSELNVNALELDDSALYLCAGSGRDAPTGELFFGEGSRLTVL.

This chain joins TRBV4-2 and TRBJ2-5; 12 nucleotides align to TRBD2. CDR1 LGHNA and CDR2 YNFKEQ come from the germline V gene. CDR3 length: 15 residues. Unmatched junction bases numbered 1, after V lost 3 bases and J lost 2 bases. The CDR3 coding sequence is TGTGCCAGCAGCCAGGGGACTAGCGGGCAAGAGACCCAGTACTTC. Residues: CASSQGTSGQETQYF.

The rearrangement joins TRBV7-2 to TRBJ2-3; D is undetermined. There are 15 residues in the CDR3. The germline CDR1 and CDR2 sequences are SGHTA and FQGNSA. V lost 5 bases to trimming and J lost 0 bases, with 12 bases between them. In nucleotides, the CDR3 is TGTGCCAGCAGCACGCAGACTCCTAGCACAGATACGCAGTATTTT. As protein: CASSTQTPSTDTQYF. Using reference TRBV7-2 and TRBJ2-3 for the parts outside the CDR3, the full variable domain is GAGVSQSPSNKVTEKGKDVELRCDPISGHTALYWYRQSLGQGLEFLIYFQGNSAPDKSGLPSDRFSAERTGGSVSTLTIQRTQQEDSAVYLCASSTQTPSTDTQYFGPGTRLTVL.

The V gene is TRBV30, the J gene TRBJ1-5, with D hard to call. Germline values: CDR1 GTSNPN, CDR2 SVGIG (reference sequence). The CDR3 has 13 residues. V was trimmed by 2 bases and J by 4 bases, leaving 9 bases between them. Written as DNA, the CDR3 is TGTGCCTGGAGTAGGGAGGCTAATCAGCCCCAGCATTTT. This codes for CAWSREANQPQHF.

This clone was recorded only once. The CDR3 sequence is CASSLVGELFF. The CDR3 nucleotides are TGTGCCAGCAGCTTAGTGGGGGAGCTGTTTTTT. The rearrangement joins TRBV7-9 to TRBJ2-2; no firm D call. V was cut by 1 base and J by 8 bases, with 2 bases left in between. The CDR3 runs to 11 residues. Germline V gene lookup returns CDR1 SEHNR and CDR2 FQNEAQ (reference sequence). The full variable domain, in which reference TRBV7-9 and TRBJ2-2 provide the parts outside the CDR3, is DTGVSQNPRHKITKRGQNVTFRCDPISEHNRLYWYRQTLGQGPEFLTYFQNEAQLEKSRLLSDRFSAERPKGSFSTLEIQRTEQGDSAMYLCASSLVGELFFGEGSRLTVL.